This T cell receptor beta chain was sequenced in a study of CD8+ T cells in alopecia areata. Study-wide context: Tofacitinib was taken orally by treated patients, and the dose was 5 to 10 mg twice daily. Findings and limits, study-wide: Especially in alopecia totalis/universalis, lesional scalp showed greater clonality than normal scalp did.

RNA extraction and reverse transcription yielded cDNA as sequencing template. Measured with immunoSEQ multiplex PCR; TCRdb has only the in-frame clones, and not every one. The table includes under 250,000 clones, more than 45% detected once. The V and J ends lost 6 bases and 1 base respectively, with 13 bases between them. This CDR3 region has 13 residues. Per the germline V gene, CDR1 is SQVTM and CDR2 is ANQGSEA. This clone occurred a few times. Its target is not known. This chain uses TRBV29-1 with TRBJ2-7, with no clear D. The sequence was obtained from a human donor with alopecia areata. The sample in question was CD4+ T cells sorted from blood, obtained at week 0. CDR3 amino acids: CSVEDAFSYEQYF. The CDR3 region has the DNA TGCAGCGTCGAGGACGCCTTTTCCTACGAGCAGTACTTC.